The T cell receptor beta chain under discussion was sequenced for a study of T cell responses to AZD1222 COVID-19 vaccine. Study information: Whether given at about 4 or about 12 weeks, second doses were pooled.

The data were produced by immunoSEQ multiplex PCR, yet TCRdb's version contains in-frame clones alone and is incomplete. The data contain around 92,000 clones, roughly 93% of them seen just once; the ten biggest clones take up 22%. Study-wide results and caveats: Seropositive at baseline were only a handful of AZD1222 recipients. Without day 14 samples, only post-peak T cell repertoires were studied.

The CDR3 extends over 15 amino acids. Germline CDR1 is SGDLS and CDR2 is YYNGEE. V lost 5 bases, J lost 7 bases, and 19 bases lay in between. Concerning this clone itself: Its antigen is still unknown.

This material consisted of peripheral blood, taken on day 0 of AZD1222 vaccination. The TCR was taken from an adult in good health. This chain uses TRBV9 with TRBJ1-5, with a tentative D call TRBD1 (5 bases). DNA for the CDR3: TGTGCCAGCAGTGTTGGGGAGGGGCCCGGGCAGCCCCAGCATTTT. Its translation: CASSVGEGPGQPQHF.